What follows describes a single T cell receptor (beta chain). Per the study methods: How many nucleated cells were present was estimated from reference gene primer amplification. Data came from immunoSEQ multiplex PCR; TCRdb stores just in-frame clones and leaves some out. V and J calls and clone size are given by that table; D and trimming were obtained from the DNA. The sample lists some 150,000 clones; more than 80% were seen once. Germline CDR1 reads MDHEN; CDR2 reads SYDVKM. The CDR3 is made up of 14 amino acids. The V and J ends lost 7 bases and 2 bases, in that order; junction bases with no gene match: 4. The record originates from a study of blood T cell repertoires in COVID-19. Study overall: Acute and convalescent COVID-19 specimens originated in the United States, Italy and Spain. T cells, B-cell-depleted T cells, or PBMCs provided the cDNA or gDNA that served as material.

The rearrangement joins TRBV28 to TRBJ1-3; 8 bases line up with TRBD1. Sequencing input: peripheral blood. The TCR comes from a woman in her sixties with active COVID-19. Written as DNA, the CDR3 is TGTGCCAGCAAAGACAGGGGAACTGGAAACACCATATATTTT. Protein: CASKDRGTGNTIYF.